This T cell receptor (beta chain) was obtained from a study of a mutant IDH1 vaccine in newly diagnosed glioma. Study summary: Patients had received radiotherapy, temozolomide, or both previously, most receiving both.

As for time point: baseline, week 1 (first vaccination visit). Treatment described: pre-vaccination baseline after standard-of-care therapy. Here immunoSEQ multiplex PCR was the method, and the copy in TCRdb shows in-frame clones only, minus some. The sample holds tens of thousands of clones, 60% to 85% seen once. Germline V lookup: CDR1 SEHNR, CDR2 FQNEAQ (reference sequence). V was trimmed by 1 base and J by 5 bases, leaving 16 bases between them. There are 16 residues in the CDR3. The sequencing here drew on peripheral blood mononuclear cells (PBMCs), taken from a glioma patient treated with radiotherapy, temozolomide or both. The receptor comes from a man between 45 and 60 years old with glioma. Some clones in this sample may be carry-over from other donors' samples. The chain carries TRBV7-9 and TRBJ2-3, with D possibly being TRBD1 (6 bases). CDR3 sequence reads: CASSLGTAQGGDTQYF. The CDR3 DNA follows: TGTGCCAGCAGCTTAGGAACAGCACAGGGTGGAGATACGCAGTATTTT.